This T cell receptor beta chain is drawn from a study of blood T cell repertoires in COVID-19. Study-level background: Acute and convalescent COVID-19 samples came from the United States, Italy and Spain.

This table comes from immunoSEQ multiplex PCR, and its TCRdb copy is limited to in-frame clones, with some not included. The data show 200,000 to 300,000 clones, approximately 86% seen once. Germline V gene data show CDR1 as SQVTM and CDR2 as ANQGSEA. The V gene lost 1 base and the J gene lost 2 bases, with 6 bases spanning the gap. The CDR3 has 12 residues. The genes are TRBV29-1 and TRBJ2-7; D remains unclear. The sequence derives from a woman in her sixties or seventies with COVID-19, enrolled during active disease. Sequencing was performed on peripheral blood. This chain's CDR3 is CSVEGLTYEQYF. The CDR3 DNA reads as TGCAGCGTTGAAGGACTCACCTACGAGCAGTACTTC.